A selection of T cell receptor beta chains follows, all from one sample in a study of T cells in Graves' hyperthyroidism and ophthalmopathy. TCRdb reprocessed the multiplex PCR reads with MiXCR, giving one entry per CDR3 protein. The sample carries around 350,000 distinct CDR3 sequences, approximately 13% recorded once. The sample consisted of blood. The source is a woman between 18 and 30 years old with Graves' hyperthyroidism. The CDR3 runs from the conserved cysteine through the conserved F or W. A D gene is named only where the DNA matches it firmly. Clone size appears in some rows only: once, few, many, or a class for an expanded clone.

v_call	j_call	clone_size	d_call	cdr3_aa	cdr3_nt
TRBV7-9	TRBJ2-7	few	-	CASSLALDEQYF	TGTGCCAGCAGCTTAGCCCTGGACGAGCAGTACTTC
TRBV30	TRBJ2-2	-	-	CAWSAPGNTGELFF	TGTGCCTGGAGTGCCCCCGGGAACACCGGGGAGCTGTTTTTT
TRBV6-1	TRBJ1-4	many	-	CASSTFRKEKLFF	TGTGCCAGCAGTACCTTTCGCAAGGAAAAACTGTTTTTT
TRBV18	TRBJ1-1	many	-	CASSPYGSTEAFF	TGTGCCAGCTCGCCCTACGGGTCCACTGAAGCTTTCTTT
TRBV2	TRBJ1-1	many	-	CASSAQLGHRVGTMNTEAFF	TGTGCCAGCAGTGCCCAACTTGGACACCGTGTGGGGACCATGAACACTGAAGCTTTCTTT
TRBV6-1	TRBJ2-3	-	TRBD2	CASSEAGTSRTDTQYF	TGTGCCAGCAGTGAAGCCGGGACTAGCCGCACAGATACGCAGTATTTT
TRBV7-9	TRBJ1-2	few	TRBD1	CASSLGGTARRDYGYTF	TGTGCCAGCAGCTTAGGGGGGACAGCACGGAGGGACTATGGCTACACCTTC
TRBV6-1	TRBJ2-1	many	-	CASSDNRRNEQFF	TGTGCCAGCAGTGACAACCGACGGAATGAGCAGTTCTTC
TRBV18	TRBJ2-5	few	-	CAGSRSGWRETQYF	TGTGCCGGCTCACGTTCAGGGTGGCGAGAGACCCAGTACTTC
TRBV7-9	TRBJ2-1	many	-	CASSLVGPDNEQFF	TGTGCCAGCAGCTTAGTGGGTCCCGACAATGAGCAGTTCTTC
TRBV15	TRBJ2-1	many	TRBD2	CATSLDRGAGVLYNEQFF	TGTGCCACCAGCTTAGATAGAGGGGCGGGAGTTTTATACAATGAGCAGTTCTTC
TRBV19	TRBJ1-2	-	-	CASSMERGTSYTF	TGTGCCAGTAGTATGGAGCGGGGGACTAGCTACACCTTC
TRBV3-1	TRBJ1-1	many	-	CASSQQSRTEAFF	TGTGCCAGCAGCCAACAGAGTAGGACTGAAGCTTTCTTT
TRBV28	TRBJ2-1	many	-	CASSLWPGAVEQFF	TGTGCCAGCAGTTTATGGCCGGGTGCGGTCGAGCAGTTCTTC
TRBV20-1	TRBJ2-7	many	TRBD1	CSVVRQGYEQYF	TGCAGTGTTGTAAGACAGGGCTACGAGCAGTACTTC
TRBV7-9	TRBJ1-1	many	-	CASSRDGMNTEAFF	TGTGCCAGCAGCAGGGACGGAATGAACACTGAAGCTTTCTTT
TRBV28	TRBJ1-2	many	TRBD1	CASNEPPSSGTDGYTF	TGTGCCAGCAACGAACCCCCCTCCTCCGGGACAGATGGCTACACCTTC
TRBV12-3/TRBV12-4	TRBJ2-4	many	TRBD1	CASSFGTGGDKNIQYF	TGTGCCAGCAGTTTCGGGACAGGGGGTGACAAAAACATTCAGTACTTC
TRBV6-2/TRBV6-3	TRBJ2-7	few	-	CASSYEQGAYEQYF	TGTGCCAGCAGTTACGAACAGGGAGCCTACGAGCAGTACTTC
TRBV4-2	TRBJ2-1	-	TRBD2	CASSQDGGLADNEQFF	TGTGCCAGCAGCCAAGATGGGGGACTAGCGGACAATGAGCAGTTCTTC
TRBV19	TRBJ1-5	many	TRBD1	CASSGTGSNQPQHF	TGTGCCAGTAGCGGGACAGGGTCAAATCAGCCCCAGCATTTT
TRBV7-2	TRBJ1-1	many	TRBD1	CASSPRQGRNTEAFF	TGTGCCAGCAGCCCAAGACAGGGGAGGAACACTGAAGCTTTCTTT
TRBV7-6	TRBJ2-1	few	TRBD2	CASSFSPIISGRSYNEQFF	TGTGCCAGCAGCTTTAGCCCTATAATTAGCGGGAGGTCCTACAATGAGCAGTTCTTC
TRBV3-1	TRBJ2-2	few	-	CASSHLGGPGGELFF	TGTGCCAGCAGCCATTTGGGGGGCCCTGGCGGGGAGCTGTTTTTT
TRBV28	TRBJ2-5	many	-	CASRPGVQETQYF	TGTGCCAGCAGACCAGGGGTCCAAGAGACCCAGTACTTC
TRBV5-1	TRBJ2-3	many	-	CASSPKASRGTDTQYF	TGCGCCAGCAGCCCTAAGGCTAGTCGGGGCACAGATACGCAGTATTTT
TRBV28	TRBJ1-1	many	TRBD1	CASSASGGSYAFF	TGTGCCAGCAGTGCGTCAGGGGGGTCGTACGCTTTCTTT
TRBV7-3	TRBJ2-7	-	-	CASSPPMGEQYF	TGTGCCAGCTCACCACCAATGGGCGAGCAGTACTTC
TRBV19	TRBJ1-2	-	-	CASSIEGSYGYTF	TGTGCCAGTAGTATAGAGGGTAGCTATGGCTACACCTTC
TRBV7-9	TRBJ1-3	-	-	CAGNRDLGHTIYF	TGTGCCGGCAATCGGGACTTGGGCCACACCATATATTTT
TRBV6-1	TRBJ2-1	few	-	CASSEVALSRNEQFF	TGTGCCAGCAGTGAAGTGGCCCTATCCCGCAATGAGCAGTTCTTC
TRBV7-3	TRBJ2-3	many	TRBD2	CASSPAGTSGRADTQYF	TGTGCCAGCAGCCCGGCCGGGACTAGCGGGAGAGCAGATACGCAGTATTTT
TRBV4-1	TRBJ2-7	many	TRBD2	CASSQDGAGVYYEQYF	TGCGCCAGCAGCCAAGATGGAGCGGGAGTGTACTACGAGCAGTACTTC
TRBV2	TRBJ2-7	many	-	CATEGLSSYEQYF	TGTGCCACGGAGGGGCTCAGCTCCTACGAGCAGTACTTC
TRBV28	TRBJ1-4	many	-	CASSSDSRREKLFF	TGTGCCAGCAGTTCGGACAGCCGGCGTGAAAAACTGTTTTTT
TRBV4-2	TRBJ2-5	many	TRBD1	CASSQDRTGGIAKTQYF	TGTGCCAGCAGCCAAGATAGGACAGGGGGAATTGCAAAGACCCAGTACTTC
TRBV3-1	TRBJ2-2	many	-	CASSPNSGAGELFF	TGTGCCAGCAGCCCAAACTCCGGGGCCGGGGAGCTGTTTTTT
TRBV7-3	TRBJ2-1	-	TRBD1	CASSLRDSSSYNEQFF	TGTGCCAGCAGCTTAAGGGACAGCAGCTCCTACAATGAGCAGTTCTTC
TRBV7-8	TRBJ1-4	-	-	CASSRDRWTATNEKLFF	TGTGCCAGCAGCCGCGACAGATGGACAGCAACTAATGAAAAACTGTTTTTT
TRBV12-3/TRBV12-4	TRBJ2-3	many	TRBD2	CASTLVLAENTDTQYF	TGTGCCAGCACGCTGGTACTAGCGGAGAACACAGATACGCAGTATTTT
TRBV29-1	TRBJ2-7	many	-	CSVEAGLLDEQYF	TGCAGCGTTGAGGCAGGGTTACTCGACGAGCAGTACTTC
TRBV11-3	TRBJ2-1	many	TRBD1	CASSPRQGGTGAWEQFF	TGTGCCAGCAGCCCCCGTCAAGGAGGGACAGGTGCATGGGAGCAGTTCTTC
TRBV18	TRBJ1-1	few	TRBD1	CASSPKHQGTGGRNTEAFF	TGTGCCAGCTCACCAAAACACCAGGGGACAGGAGGGCGTAACACTGAAGCTTTCTTT
TRBV3-1	TRBJ1-2	many	TRBD1	CASSHPQGSNYGYTF	TGTGCCAGCAGCCACCCACAGGGGTCTAACTATGGCTACACCTTC
TRBV6-1	TRBJ1-1	many	-	CASSPYGLRGTEAFF	TGTGCCAGCAGCCCCTACGGACTCCGGGGCACTGAAGCTTTCTTT
TRBV20-1	TRBJ2-3	-	TRBD2	CSARSGGGDTQYF	TGCAGTGCCCGCAGCGGGGGTGGAGATACGCAGTATTTT
TRBV20-1	TRBJ1-1	many	-	CSAGEGSQNTEAFF	TGCAGTGCTGGTGAGGGAAGCCAAAACACTGAAGCTTTCTTT
TRBV6-5	TRBJ1-1	-	-	CASSYFVGTTVLQGAFF	TGTGCCAGCAGTTACTTCGTGGGGACTACAGTTCTCCAGGGGGCTTTCTTT
TRBV12-3/TRBV12-4	TRBJ1-1	few	-	CASNIPSRVPGNEAFF	TGTGCCAGCAACATCCCTAGCCGGGTCCCCGGCAATGAAGCTTTCTTT
TRBV2	TRBJ1-2	many	-	CASSDQDPALPYGYTF	TGTGCCAGCAGTGACCAGGACCCTGCCCTTCCCTATGGCTACACCTTC
TRBV20-1	TRBJ2-5	-	-	CSARYSGVQETQYF	TGCAGTGCTAGATATTCGGGGGTACAAGAAACCCAGTACTTC
TRBV10-3	TRBJ1-1	many	-	CAIRKGQEGTEAFF	TGTGCCATCAGGAAGGGGCAGGAGGGCACTGAAGCTTTCTTT
TRBV10-3	TRBJ2-2	many	-	CAISERGDDTGELFF	TGTGCCATCAGTGAACGGGGAGATGACACCGGGGAGCTGTTTTTT